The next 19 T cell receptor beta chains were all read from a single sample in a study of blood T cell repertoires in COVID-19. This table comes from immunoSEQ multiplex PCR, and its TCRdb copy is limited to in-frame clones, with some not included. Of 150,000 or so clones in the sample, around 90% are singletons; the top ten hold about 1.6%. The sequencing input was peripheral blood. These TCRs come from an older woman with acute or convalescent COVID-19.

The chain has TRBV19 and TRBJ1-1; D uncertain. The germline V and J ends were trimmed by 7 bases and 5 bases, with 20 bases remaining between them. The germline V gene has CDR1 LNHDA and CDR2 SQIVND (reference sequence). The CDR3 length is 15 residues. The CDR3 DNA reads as TGTGCCAGTAAGGAGCAGGCCCCCAGCGGAACTGAAGCTTTCTTT. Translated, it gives CASKEQAPSGTEAFF.

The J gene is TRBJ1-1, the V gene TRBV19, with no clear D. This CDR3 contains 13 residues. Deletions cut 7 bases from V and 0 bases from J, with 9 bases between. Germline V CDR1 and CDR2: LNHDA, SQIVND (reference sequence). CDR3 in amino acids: CASTLYLNTEAFF. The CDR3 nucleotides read TGTGCCAGTACCCTATACTTGAACACTGAAGCTTTCTTT.

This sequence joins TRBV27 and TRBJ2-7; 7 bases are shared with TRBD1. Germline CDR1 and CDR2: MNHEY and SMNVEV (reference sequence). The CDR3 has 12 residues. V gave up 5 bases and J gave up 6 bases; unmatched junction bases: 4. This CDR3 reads CASSTTGSEQYF. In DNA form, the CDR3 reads TGTGCCAGCAGTACGACAGGGAGCGAGCAGTACTTC.

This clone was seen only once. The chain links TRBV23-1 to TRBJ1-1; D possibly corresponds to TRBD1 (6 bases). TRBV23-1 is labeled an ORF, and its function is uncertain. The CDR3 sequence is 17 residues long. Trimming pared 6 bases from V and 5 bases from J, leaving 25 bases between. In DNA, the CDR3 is TGCGCCAGCAGACCCGCCCCCCAGACAGGTGGCGAGACTGAAGCTTTCTTT. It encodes CASRPAPQTGGETEAFF.

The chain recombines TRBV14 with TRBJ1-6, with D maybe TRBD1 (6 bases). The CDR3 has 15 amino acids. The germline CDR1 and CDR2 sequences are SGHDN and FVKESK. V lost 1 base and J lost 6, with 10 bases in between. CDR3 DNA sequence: TGTGCCAGCAGCCAAGGACAGGCGCCTAATTCACCCCTCCACTTT. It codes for CASSQGQAPNSPLHF.

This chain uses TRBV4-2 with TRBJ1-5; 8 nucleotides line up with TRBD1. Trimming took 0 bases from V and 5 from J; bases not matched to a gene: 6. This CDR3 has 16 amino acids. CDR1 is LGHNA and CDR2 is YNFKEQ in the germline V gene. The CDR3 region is CASSQDQGQEHQPQHF. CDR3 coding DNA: TGTGCCAGCAGCCAAGATCAGGGACAGGAGCATCAGCCCCAGCATTTT.

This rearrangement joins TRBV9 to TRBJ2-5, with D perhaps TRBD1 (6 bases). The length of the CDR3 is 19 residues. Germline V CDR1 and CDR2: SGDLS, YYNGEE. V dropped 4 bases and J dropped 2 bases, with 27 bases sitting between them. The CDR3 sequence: CASSPHRVTGSSGQETQYF. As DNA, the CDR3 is TGTGCCAGCAGCCCCCACAGGGTTACGGGGTCGAGTGGACAAGAGACCCAGTACTTC.

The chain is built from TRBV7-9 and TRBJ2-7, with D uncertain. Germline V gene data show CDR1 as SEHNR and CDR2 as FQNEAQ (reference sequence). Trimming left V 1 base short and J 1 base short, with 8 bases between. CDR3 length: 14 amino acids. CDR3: CASSLGGQSYEQYF. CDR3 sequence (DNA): TGTGCCAGCAGCTTAGGTGGTCAGTCCTACGAGCAGTACTTC.

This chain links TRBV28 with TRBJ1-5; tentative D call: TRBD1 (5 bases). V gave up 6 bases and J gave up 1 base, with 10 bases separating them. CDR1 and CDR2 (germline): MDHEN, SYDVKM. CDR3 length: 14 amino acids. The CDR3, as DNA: TGTGCCAGCAGCAAGGACACAAGCAATCAGCCCCAGCATTTT. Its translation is CASSKDTSNQPQHF.

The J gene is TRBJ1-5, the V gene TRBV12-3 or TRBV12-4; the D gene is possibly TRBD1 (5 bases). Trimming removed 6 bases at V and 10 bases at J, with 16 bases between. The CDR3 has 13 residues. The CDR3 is CASRKQVEGPQHF. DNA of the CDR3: TGTGCCAGCAGGAAACAGGTTGAAGGTCCCCAGCATTTT.

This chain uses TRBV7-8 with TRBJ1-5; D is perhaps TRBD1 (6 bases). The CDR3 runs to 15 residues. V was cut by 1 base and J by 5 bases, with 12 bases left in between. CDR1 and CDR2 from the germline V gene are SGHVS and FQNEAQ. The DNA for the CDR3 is TGTGCCAGCAGCTTAGAGGGCAGGGGCCATCAGCCCCAGCATTTT. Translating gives CASSLEGRGHQPQHF.

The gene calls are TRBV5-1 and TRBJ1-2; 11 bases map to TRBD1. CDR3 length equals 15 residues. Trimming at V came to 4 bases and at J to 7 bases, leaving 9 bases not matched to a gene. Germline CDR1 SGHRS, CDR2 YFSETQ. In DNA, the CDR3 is TGCGCCAGCAGCCAAGGACAGGGGGCCGCCTCTGGCTACACCTTC. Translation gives CASSQGQGAASGYTF.

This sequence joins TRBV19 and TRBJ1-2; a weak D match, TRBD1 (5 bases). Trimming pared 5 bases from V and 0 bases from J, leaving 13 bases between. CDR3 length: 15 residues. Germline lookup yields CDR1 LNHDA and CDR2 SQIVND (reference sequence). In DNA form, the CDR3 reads TGTGCCAGTAGTCGCAACGGGGGAGCTAACTATGGCTACACCTTC. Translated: CASSRNGGANYGYTF.

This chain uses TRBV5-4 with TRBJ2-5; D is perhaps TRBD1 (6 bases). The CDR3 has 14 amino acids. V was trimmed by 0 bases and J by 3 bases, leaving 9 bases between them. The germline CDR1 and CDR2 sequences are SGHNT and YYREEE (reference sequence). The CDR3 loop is CASSLAKGEETQYF. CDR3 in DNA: TGTGCCAGCAGCTTGGCCAAGGGGGAAGAGACCCAGTACTTC.

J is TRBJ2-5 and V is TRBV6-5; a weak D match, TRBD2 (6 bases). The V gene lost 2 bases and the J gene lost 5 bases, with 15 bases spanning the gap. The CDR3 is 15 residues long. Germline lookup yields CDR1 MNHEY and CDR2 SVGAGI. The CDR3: CASSYRDGRRETQYF. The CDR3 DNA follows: TGTGCCAGCAGTTACCGGGACGGGAGACGGGAGACCCAGTACTTC.

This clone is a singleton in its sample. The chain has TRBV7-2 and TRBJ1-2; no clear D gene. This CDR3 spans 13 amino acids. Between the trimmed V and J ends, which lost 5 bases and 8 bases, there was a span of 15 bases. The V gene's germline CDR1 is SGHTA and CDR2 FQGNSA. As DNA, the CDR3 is TGTGCCAGCAGCCGAGGGATCAGAGAAGGCTACACCTTC. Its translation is CASSRGIREGYTF. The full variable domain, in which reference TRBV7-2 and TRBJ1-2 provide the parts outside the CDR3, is GAGVSQSPSNKVTEKGKDVELRCDPISGHTALYWYRQSLGQGLEFLIYFQGNSAPDKSGLPSDRFSAERTGGSVSTLTIQRTQQEDSAVYLCASSRGIREGYTFGSGTRLTVV.

For the CDR3, the DNA is TGTGCCAGCAGCTTAGATGGGCCAGGGGCAGGCTATGGCTACACCTTC. Amino acids: CASSLDGPGAGYGYTF. This chain connects TRBV7-2 to TRBJ1-2; a possible D gene is TRBD1 (6 bases). The germline V gene has CDR1 SGHTA and CDR2 FQGNSA. This CDR3 has 16 residues. Trimming took off 1 base at V and 4 bases at J, with 16 bases between the two ends.

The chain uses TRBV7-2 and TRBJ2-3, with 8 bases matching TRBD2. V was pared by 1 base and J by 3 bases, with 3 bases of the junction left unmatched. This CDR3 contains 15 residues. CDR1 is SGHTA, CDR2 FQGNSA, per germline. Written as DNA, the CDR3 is TGTGCCAGCAGCTTAGTCAGCGGGGGAACAGATACGCAGTATTTT. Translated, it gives CASSLVSGGTDTQYF.

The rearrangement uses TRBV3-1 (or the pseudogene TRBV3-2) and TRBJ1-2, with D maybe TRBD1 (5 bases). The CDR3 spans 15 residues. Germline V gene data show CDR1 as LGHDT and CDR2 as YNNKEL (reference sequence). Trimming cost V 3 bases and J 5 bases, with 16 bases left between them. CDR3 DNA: TGTGCCAGCAGCCACCAGGGACTAGTAAGGTATGGCTACACCTTC. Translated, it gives CASSHQGLVRYGYTF.